The 27 T cell receptor beta chains below were found in one sample sequenced in a study of blood T cell repertoires in COVID-19. Generated by immunoSEQ multiplex PCR, the TCRdb table keeps only in-frame clones and is missing some. The profile shows 450,000 to 500,000 clones, roughly 87% of them singletons. The sequenced sample was PBMCs or T cells enriched from blood (not recorded which). The receptors stem from a woman aged 18-29 years who had recovered from COVID-19.

This clone occurred once. The V and J genes are TRBV18 and TRBJ1-3; D is unclear. There are 15 residues in the CDR3. Trimming stripped 3 bases from V and 3 bases from J, with 12 bases between. Germline assignment: CDR1 KGHSH and CDR2 LQKENI. CDR3 region: CASSPNGVGGNTIYF. The CDR3 coding sequence is TGTGCCAGCTCACCTAACGGAGTTGGTGGAAACACCATATATTTT.

This sequence joins TRBV3-1 (or the pseudogene TRBV3-2) and TRBJ2-2; D gene uncertain. V was cut by 0 bases and J by 0 bases, with 5 bases left in between. The germline gives CDR1 LGHDT, CDR2 YNNKEL (reference sequence). The CDR3 has 15 residues. The CDR3 loop is CASSQDSSNTGELFF. CDR3 in DNA: TGTGCCAGCAGCCAAGACAGTTCGAACACCGGGGAGCTGTTTTTT.

V is TRBV6-5 and J is TRBJ2-7, with 7 bases matching TRBD1. The length of the CDR3 is 13 residues. CDR1 and CDR2 from the germline V gene are MNHEY and SVGAGI. V lost 5 bases to trimming and J lost 10 bases; unmatched junction nucleotides: 11. The CDR3 region is CASSLDGTASQYF. The CDR3, as DNA: TGTGCCAGCAGTCTAGACGGGACAGCGTCCCAGTACTTC.

V and J are TRBV11-2 and TRBJ2-1; 12 bases map to TRBD2. V lost 2 bases to trimming and J lost 10 bases; unmatched junction nucleotides: 12. CDR1 SGHAT and CDR2 FQNNGV come from the germline V gene. This CDR3 is built from 17 residues. Here the CDR3 DNA reads TGTGCCAGCAGCTTATGGACTAGCGGGGTGCTTAGTAGGGAGCAGTTCTTC. Encoded protein: CASSLWTSGVLSREQFF.

The chain recombines TRBV7-9 with TRBJ1-4; the D is unclear. The CDR3 is 15 amino acids. Germline CDR1 is SEHNR and CDR2 is FQNEAQ (reference sequence). The germline V and J ends were trimmed by 8 bases and 8 bases, with 21 bases remaining between them. This CDR3 is CASSLAIGPAEKLFF. In DNA, the CDR3 is TGTGCCAGCTCCCTAGCTATAGGACCGGCGGAAAAACTGTTTTTT.

This chain joins TRBV9 and TRBJ1-2, with TRBD1 as a possible D gene (6 bases). Trimming shortened V by 7 bases and J by 6 bases, and 19 bases separated the two germline ends. The CDR3 extends over 14 amino acids. CDR1 and CDR2 from the germline V gene are SGDLS and YYNGEE. The CDR3 is CASRQEGGWHGYTF. DNA of the CDR3: TGTGCCAGCCGACAGGAAGGTGGGTGGCATGGCTACACCTTC.

Only a few counts were recorded for this clone. The gene calls are TRBV9 and TRBJ1-3; D remains unclear. This CDR3 spans 16 amino acids. Germline CDR1 is SGDLS and CDR2 is YYNGEE. V was trimmed by 0 bases and J by 0 bases, leaving 10 bases between them. This CDR3 reads CASSVGLSSSGNTIYF. The DNA of the CDR3 is TGTGCCAGCAGCGTAGGCCTCTCGAGCTCTGGAAACACCATATATTTT.

The J gene is TRBJ2-7, the V gene TRBV7-3, with D perhaps TRBD1 (5 bases). The V gene's germline CDR1 is SGHTA and CDR2 FQGTGA. V dropped 5 bases and J dropped 7 bases, with 15 bases sitting between them. The CDR3 sequence is 13 residues long. This CDR3 reads CASSLQGFREQYF. The CDR3 DNA reads as TGTGCCAGCAGCCTTCAGGGCTTTAGGGAGCAGTACTTC. Together with reference TRBV7-3 and TRBJ2-7, the CDR3 gives the full variable domain: GAGVSQTPSNKVTEKGKYVELRCDPISGHTALYWYRQSLGQGPEFLIYFQGTGAADDSGLPNDRFFAVRPEGSVSTLKIQRTERGDSAVYLCASSLQGFREQYFGPGTRLTVT.

The chain links TRBV6-5 to TRBJ2-7, with TRBD2 as a possible D gene (6 bases). The CDR3 has 14 amino acids. V was shortened by 3 bases and J by 0 bases, with 9 bases between the two germline ends. From germline, CDR1 is MNHEY and CDR2 SVGAGI. CDR3 region: CASSYIGSSYEQYF. The CDR3 nucleotides read TGTGCCAGCAGTTATATCGGGAGCTCCTACGAGCAGTACTTC.

The chain has TRBV3-1 (or the pseudogene TRBV3-2) and TRBJ2-7; perhaps TRBD2 as D (6 bases). The DNA end is more similar to TRBJ2-5, so the J call may be wrong. The CDR3 is made up of 14 amino acids. Germline assignment: CDR1 LGHDT and CDR2 YNNKEL (reference sequence). CDR3 protein: CASSRGDSQETQYF. The CDR3 DNA reads as TGTGCCAGCAGCCGGGGGGATTCACAAGAGACCCAGTACTTC.

This chain connects TRBV21-1 to TRBJ2-7; the table names TRBD1, a call not compared with the DNA. TRBV21-1 is designated a pseudogene. The CDR3 sequence is 21 residues long. In DNA, the CDR3 is TGTGCCAGCAGCAAAGGGGCGAGGGGCGACAGACAGGGGGCGATTCTCCACGAGCAGTACTTC. It codes for CASSKGARGDRQGAILHEQYF.

Only a few counts were recorded for this clone. The chain links TRBV7-9 to TRBJ2-5, with D perhaps TRBD2 (5 bases). The CDR3 totals 14 residues. Germline V gene sequence: CDR1 SEHNR, CDR2 FQNEAQ (reference sequence). Trimming took 7 bases from V and 5 from J, leaving 17 bases between them. CDR3 in DNA: TGTGCCAGCACTATGGACTCGTCGGGGGAGACCCAGTACTTC. Its protein is CASTMDSSGETQYF.

The chain joins TRBV4-2 to TRBJ2-6; D gene unclear. Trimming removed 0 bases from V and 0 bases from J, with 12 bases in between. The CDR3 length is 18 residues. The germline V gene has CDR1 LGHNA and CDR2 YNFKEQ. The CDR3 is CASSQEFALLSGANVLTF. The DNA for the CDR3 is TGTGCCAGCAGCCAAGAGTTTGCGCTCCTCTCTGGGGCCAACGTCCTGACTTTC.

A single count supports this clone. This sequence joins TRBV2 and TRBJ2-5, with D tentatively TRBD2 (6 bases). The CDR3 sequence is 14 residues long. Germline-derived CDR1 and CDR2 are SNHLY and FYNNEI. V was trimmed by 4 bases and J by 4 bases, leaving 13 bases between them. The CDR3 loop reads CASSAGGALETQYF. The CDR3 bases are TGTGCCAGCAGTGCCGGGGGAGCCCTAGAGACCCAGTACTTC.

V and J are TRBV5-6 and TRBJ1-6; D may be TRBD1 (6 bases). V was cut by 4 bases and J by 4 bases, with 21 bases left in between. This CDR3 is built from 18 residues. Germline values: CDR1 SGHDT, CDR2 YYEEEE. CDR3: CASSADRQAPIYNSPLHF. DNA for the CDR3: TGTGCCAGCAGCGCGGATCGACAGGCCCCCATTTATAATTCACCCCTCCACTTT.

The chain has TRBV5-1 and TRBJ1-1, with D tentatively TRBD1 (5 bases). Germline V gives CDR1 SGHRS, CDR2 YFSETQ. V lost 0 bases and J 1 base, leaving 13 bases between the germline ends. This CDR3 contains 16 residues. Written as DNA, the CDR3 is TGCGCCAGCAGCTTGGCCGTCAGGGTCCAGAACACTGAAGCTTTCTTT. Amino acid sequence: CASSLAVRVQNTEAFF.

The sample holds one count of this clone. The chain uses TRBV2 and TRBJ2-1, with 11 bases aligning to TRBD1. Germline CDR1 and CDR2: SNHLY and FYNNEI. The CDR3 length is 15 residues. The trim removed 5 bases at V and 8 bases at J, leaving 8 bases unmatched. The CDR3 reads CASSIFGTGGDEQFF. CDR3 sequence (DNA): TGTGCCAGCAGTATTTTCGGGACAGGGGGTGATGAGCAGTTCTTC.

V usage is TRBV30 and J usage is TRBJ1-2; 11 nucleotides align to TRBD1. This CDR3 is built from 14 residues. In germline, CDR1 is GTSNPN, CDR2 SVGIG (reference sequence). Germline trimming cut 0 bases from V and 9 bases from J; bases unmatched to any gene: 6. The CDR3 DNA reads as TGTGCCTGGAGTGTGATCCGGACAGGGGGCAGCTACACCTTC. It specifies CAWSVIRTGGSYTF. Together with reference TRBV30 and TRBJ1-2, the CDR3 gives the full variable domain: SQTIHQWPATLVQPVGSPLSLECTVEGTSNPNLYWYRQAAGRGLQLLFYSVGIGQISSEVPQNLSASRPQDRQFILSSKKLLLSDSGFYLCAWSVIRTGGSYTFGSGTRLTVV.

The rearrangement links TRBV4-2 to TRBJ2-5; 9 nucleotides match TRBD2. The CDR3 consists of 15 residues. Germline values: CDR1 LGHNA, CDR2 YNFKEQ. V shed 1 base, J shed 4 bases, and the junction held 4 bases outside the gene matches. The chain's CDR3 is CASSQASTSGETQYF. In DNA form, the CDR3 reads TGTGCCAGCAGCCAAGCCTCGACTAGCGGAGAGACCCAGTACTTC.

This clone is a singleton in its sample. V usage is TRBV6-6 and J usage is TRBJ1-2; 8 bases align to TRBD1. The CDR3 length is 17 residues. The germline V gene encodes CDR1 MNHNY and CDR2 SVGAGI (reference sequence). Losses at the gene ends were 5 bases for V and 1 base for J; bases not matched to a gene: 12. CDR3 region: CASSPRKGTGYNYGYTF. The CDR3 nucleotides read TGTGCCAGCAGTCCCCGAAAGGGGACAGGTTATAACTATGGCTACACCTTC.

This clone was recorded many times. The chain is built from TRBV6-1 and TRBJ1-2; D is undetermined. From germline, CDR1 is MNHNS and CDR2 SASEGT. The V end lost 3 bases, the J end lost 0 bases, and 11 bases lay between the germline ends. The CDR3 consists of 15 residues. The CDR3 DNA reads as TGTGCCAGCAGTGATTGGGCAGCTCCTAACTATGGCTACACCTTC. Translating it yields CASSDWAAPNYGYTF.

This chain connects TRBV27 to TRBJ1-2; tentative D call: TRBD1 (5 bases). The CDR3 consists of 14 residues. The germline V gene has CDR1 MNHEY and CDR2 SMNVEV (reference sequence). Trimming took off 7 bases at V and 1 base at J, with 13 bases between the two ends. The CDR3 bases are TGTGCCAGCACCCAAAGGCAGGGTAACTATGGCTACACCTTC. It codes for CASTQRQGNYGYTF.

The V gene is TRBV19, the J gene TRBJ2-2; TRBD1 aligns across 7 bases. The CDR3 extends over 15 amino acids. Germline V lookup: CDR1 LNHDA, CDR2 SQIVND (reference sequence). Trimming cost V 3 bases and J 3 bases; bases outside gene matches: 4. CDR3 region: CASSIRDRHTGELFF. CDR3 bases: TGTGCCAGTAGTATCCGGGACAGACACACCGGGGAGCTGTTTTTT.

V and J are TRBV2 and TRBJ1-2; the D gene is possibly TRBD1 (6 bases). V was shortened by 10 bases and J by 4 bases, with 19 bases between the two germline ends. The CDR3 is 14 amino acids. Germline CDR1 reads SNHLY; CDR2 reads FYNNEI. CDR3: CATSLERDIYGYTF. As DNA, the CDR3 is TGTGCCACATCACTGGAACGGGACATCTATGGCTACACCTTC.

This rearrangement joins TRBV2 to TRBJ1-3, with D maybe TRBD1 (6 bases). From germline, CDR1 is SNHLY and CDR2 FYNNEI. The germline V and J ends were trimmed by 7 bases and 9 bases, with 19 bases remaining between them. The CDR3 has 14 residues. This chain's CDR3 is CASTENREGSTIYF. Written as DNA, the CDR3 is TGTGCCAGCACTGAGAACAGGGAAGGTAGCACCATATATTTT.

V usage is TRBV6-5 and J usage is TRBJ1-4; unclear D gene. The CDR3 contains 13 residues. The V and J ends lost 8 bases and 0 bases respectively, with 7 bases between them. CDR1 and CDR2 from the germline V gene are MNHEY and SVGAGI. CDR3 DNA sequence: TGTGCCAGCGGGCCCGCAACTAATGAAAAACTGTTTTTT. It specifies CASGPATNEKLFF.

The chain combines TRBV5-5 with TRBJ1-5, with D tentatively TRBD1 (6 bases). This CDR3 has 14 amino acids. Trimming stripped 0 bases from V and 7 bases from J, with 11 bases between. Germline V gene data show CDR1 as SGHKS and CDR2 as YYEKEE (reference sequence). The CDR3 region is CASSLGQEAQPQHF. The CDR3 DNA is TGTGCCAGCAGCTTGGGACAGGAGGCCCAGCCCCAGCATTTT.